This TCR beta chain was recovered during a study of early T cells in non-severe SARS-CoV-2 infection. This clonotype was detected ten times or more. Per germline, CDR1 MNHNY and CDR2 SVGAGI (reference sequence). The germline V and J ends were trimmed by 4 bases and 8 bases, with 14 bases remaining between them. The CDR3 has 13 residues. The TCR library protocol was used to attach unique molecular identifiers. These identifiers were attached to individual cDNA molecules. One entry per CDR3 protein results from TCRdb running MiXCR on the 5' RACE reads. This sample has roughly 25,000 distinct CDR3 sequences; approximately 4.5% occur once, and the top ten carry around 14%.

Sample: whole blood. This sequence was found in an adult who was a healthcare worker with PCR-confirmed SARS-CoV-2 infection or an uninfected control (not recorded which). The chain recombines TRBV6-6 with TRBJ1-1; a weak D match, TRBD1 (5 bases). CDR3 in DNA: TGTGCCAGCAGTTTTCGGACGGGACCAGAAGCTTTCTTT. Its protein is CASSFRTGPEAFF.